Each of the 22 T cell receptor beta chains below was sequenced from the same sample in a study of identical twins' blood T cells. MiXCR, run by TCRdb on the 5' RACE reads, gives a single entry per CDR3 protein. The table has 300,000 to 450,000 distinct CDR3 sequences, 25% to 35% seen once. Input material: PBMCs. These receptors were taken from a woman aged 18-55 years in good health.

CDR3 nucleotides: TGTGCCAGCAGCTTGGCAGGCGGGATGAACACCGGGGAGCTGTTTTTT. Protein sequence: CASSLAGGMNTGELFF. The genes are TRBV5-4 and TRBJ2-2; a weak D match, TRBD2 (6 bases). The CDR3 length is 16 residues. V lost 0 bases, J lost 1 base, and 10 bases lay in between. Germline V CDR1 and CDR2: SGHNT, YYREEE (reference sequence).

Ten or more counts support this clonotype. The genes are TRBV11-2 and TRBJ1-2, with D maybe TRBD1 (6 bases). Germline loops: CDR1 SGHAT, CDR2 FQNNGV. V was cut by 2 bases and J by 1 base, with 8 bases left in between. The CDR3 has 14 amino acids. CDR3 bases: TGTGCCAGCAGCTTAACAGGGAATAACTATGGCTACACCTTC. The encoded protein is CASSLTGNNYGYTF.

Comment on this clonotype: The conserved final phenylalanine or tryptophan is absent from the CDR3, which likely points to a read error. The V and J genes are TRBV6-5 and TRBJ2-7; 7 nucleotides line up with TRBD1. Germline V lookup: CDR1 MNHEY, CDR2 SVGAGI. V lost 8 bases and J lost 1; bases outside the gene matches: 8. This CDR3 region has 14 residues. The CDR3 loop is CASHRTGPSYEQYL. The CDR3 coding sequence is TGTGCCAGCCATCGGACAGGACCTTCCTACGAGCAGTACTTA.

The J gene is TRBJ1-2, the V gene TRBV5-1; 7 nucleotides line up with TRBD1. The length of the CDR3 is 15 residues. Per the germline V gene, CDR1 is SGHRS and CDR2 is YFSETQ. Trimming took 3 bases from V and 2 from J; bases not matched to a gene: 7. The CDR3 DNA reads TGCGCCAGCAGCTCCGGGGACAGATTAAACTATGGCTACACCTTC. This codes for CASSSGDRLNYGYTF.

CDR3 nucleotides: TGTGCCAGCAGCTTAGTCGATAGGAACGAGCAGTACTTC. As protein: CASSLVDRNEQYF. The rearrangement links TRBV7-2 to TRBJ2-7; no clear D gene. CDR3 length equals 13 residues. Trimming left V 1 base short and J 5 bases short, with 9 bases between. Germline V gives CDR1 SGHTA, CDR2 FQGNSA.

This clonotype has only a few counts. This chain uses TRBV27 with TRBJ1-2; no definite D call. Germline V gene lookup returns CDR1 MNHEY and CDR2 SMNVEV (reference sequence). Trimming left V 4 bases short and J 6 bases short, with 15 bases between. The CDR3 spans 14 residues. CDR3: CASSSLQEGDGYTF. The CDR3 nucleotides read TGTGCCAGCAGTTCACTCCAGGAGGGTGATGGCTACACCTTC.

This clonotype appeared a single time. The V and J genes are TRBV7-8 and TRBJ2-7; D not resolved. This CDR3 comprises 15 residues. In germline, CDR1 is SGHVS, CDR2 FQNEAQ. The V end was cut by 0 bases, the J end by 5 bases, with 14 bases between. For the CDR3, the DNA is TGTGCCAGCAGCTTAGCGCCCCGGCGTCAGGACGAGCAGTACTTC. Its protein product is CASSLAPRRQDEQYF.

This sequence joins TRBV6-4 and TRBJ1-2; D remains unclear. The germline V gene has CDR1 MRHNA and CDR2 SNTAGT. CDR3 length: 13 residues. Trimming left V 3 bases short and J 6 bases short, with 11 bases between. The CDR3 DNA is TGTGCCAGCAGTGATCCCAGTTATGATGGCTACACCTTC. It yields the protein CASSDPSYDGYTF.

This clonotype was detected many times. The chain joins TRBV6-4 to TRBJ2-1; 12 bases match TRBD2. Trimming cost V 5 bases and J 3 bases; bases outside gene matches: 5. CDR1 and CDR2 from the germline V gene are MRHNA and SNTAGT. This CDR3 comprises 16 residues. The CDR3 spells CASSSETSGSYNEQFF. The CDR3 DNA is TGTGCCAGCAGTTCCGAGACTAGCGGGAGCTACAATGAGCAGTTCTTC.

On this clonotype itself: This could be a read error, since a much larger clone is one nucleotide away. The chain employs TRBV6-2 or TRBV6-3 and TRBJ1-5; TRBD1 matches 9 bases. There are 14 residues in the CDR3. Germline V gene lookup returns CDR1 MNHEY and CDR2 SVGEGT. CDR3 DNA: TGTGCCAGCACCGGGACAGGGCAGAATCATCCCCAGCATTTT. Translated, it gives CASTGTGQNHPQHF.

This clonotype was counted a few times. The chain recombines TRBV7-9 with TRBJ2-3, with 8 bases matching TRBD2. Germline CDR1 is SEHNR and CDR2 is FQNEAQ (reference sequence). This CDR3 has 14 residues. The V and J ends lost 6 bases and 5 bases, in that order; junction bases with no gene match: 7. Here the CDR3 DNA reads TGTGCCAGCAGTTTGGCGGGGGGTGGAGATACGCAGTATTTT. Its protein product is CASSLAGGGDTQYF.

As to this clonotype: A much larger clone differs from this one at a single base, so this may be a read error. This sequence joins TRBV2 and TRBJ1-1; D remains unclear. V was shortened by 2 bases and J by 5 bases, with 12 bases between the two germline ends. Germline-derived CDR1 and CDR2 are SNHLY and FYNNEI. The CDR3 loop spans 14 amino acids. The DNA of the CDR3 is TGTGCCAGCAGTGAAATCACCCGAAAAACTGAAGCTTTCTTT. This gives the protein CASSEITRKTEAFF.

This clonotype was seen only a few times. The rearrangement links TRBV20-1 to TRBJ2-3, with 13 bases aligning to TRBD2. The CDR3 extends over 15 amino acids. In germline, CDR1 is DFQATT, CDR2 SNEGSKA (reference sequence). V was clipped by 4 bases and J by 5 bases; unmatched bases: 6. CDR3 amino acids: CSAMTSGGPGDTQYF. CDR3 in DNA: TGCAGTGCTATGACTAGCGGGGGGCCGGGAGATACGCAGTATTTT.

The DNA of the CDR3 is TGCAGCGTTGAAATAGGGGGAGAGACCCAGTACTTC. It codes for CSVEIGGETQYF. This chain uses TRBV29-1 with TRBJ2-5; weak D call: TRBD1 (6 bases). The CDR3 covers 12 residues. From germline, CDR1 is SQVTM and CDR2 ANQGSEA. Between the trimmed V and J ends, which lost 2 bases and 4 bases, there was a span of 8 bases.

DNA for the CDR3: TGTGCCAGCTCCCCCCGAACAGTGGCCAAGAACACTGAAGCTTTCTTT. Protein sequence: CASSPRTVAKNTEAFF. The gene calls are TRBV19 and TRBJ1-1; no firm D call. The CDR3 has 16 amino acids. CDR1 and CDR2 (germline): LNHDA, SQIVND (reference sequence). With 9 bases removed from V and 1 base from J, the gap between germline ends came to 21 bases.

This CDR3 reads CASSAGVRTGELFF. CDR3 coding DNA: TGTGCCAGCAGTGCAGGCGTGAGAACCGGGGAGCTGTTTTTT. The chain links TRBV25-1 to TRBJ2-2; D gene unclear. There are 14 residues in the CDR3. Germline V gene data show CDR1 as MGHDK and CDR2 as SYGVNS. The V and J ends lost 4 bases and 5 bases respectively, with 11 bases between them.

The CDR3 protein is CASSIKGARDTQYF. CDR3 bases: TGTGCCAGTAGTATAAAGGGGGCGAGGGATACGCAGTATTTT. The genes are TRBV19 and TRBJ2-3; 7 bases align to TRBD1. V lost 2 bases to trimming and J lost 6 bases; unmatched junction nucleotides: 5. Germline CDR1 reads LNHDA; CDR2 reads SQIVND (reference sequence). This CDR3 has 14 residues. Full variable domain (rest looked up from reference TRBV19 and TRBJ2-3): DGGITQSPKYLFRKEGQNVTLSCEQNLNHDAMYWYRQDPGQGLRLIYYSQIVNDFQKGDIAEGYSVSREKKESFPLTVTSAQKNPTAFYLCASSIKGARDTQYFGPGTRLTVL.

This chain links TRBV7-2 with TRBJ2-2; no clear D. Germline CDR1 SGHTA, CDR2 FQGNSA. Trimming took 0 bases from V and 6 from J, leaving 11 bases between them. CDR3 length equals 15 residues. The DNA of the CDR3 is TGTGCCAGCAGCTTAGCACTCCAAGCTGCCGGGGAGCTGTTTTTT. Translation: CASSLALQAAGELFF.

This chain joins TRBV19 and TRBJ1-1, with a possible D match to TRBD1 (6 bases). This CDR3 has 14 residues. Trimming cost V 10 bases and J 0 bases, with 15 bases left between them. The germline CDR1 and CDR2 sequences are LNHDA and SQIVND (reference sequence). The CDR3 spells CAISYTGLNTEAFF. The DNA of the CDR3 is TGTGCCATCTCCTATACAGGGTTGAACACTGAAGCTTTCTTT.

This clonotype was seen more than once but under ten times. The rearrangement uses TRBV18 and TRBJ2-7; weak D call: TRBD2 (5 bases). V lost 1 base and J lost 4, with 11 bases in between. There are 14 residues in the CDR3. CDR1 is KGHSH, CDR2 LQKENI, per germline. The CDR3 nucleotides read TGTGCCAGCTCACCACGATCCGGGGTGTACGAGCAGTACTTC. This encodes CASSPRSGVYEQYF.

The sample holds a few counts of this clonotype. The V and J genes are TRBV7-9 and TRBJ1-2; D not certain. The CDR3 extends over 15 amino acids. V lost 4 bases and J 4 bases, leaving 16 bases between the germline ends. Germline V gene data show CDR1 as SEHNR and CDR2 as FQNEAQ (reference sequence). The CDR3 sequence is CASSSIGRPSYGYTF. CDR3 nucleotide sequence: TGTGCCAGCAGCTCGATCGGACGGCCGTCCTATGGCTACACCTTC.

The chain is built from TRBV20-1 and TRBJ2-3, with D maybe TRBD2 (5 bases). Trimming took off 6 bases at V and 6 bases at J, with 13 bases between the two ends. In germline, CDR1 is DFQATT, CDR2 SNEGSKA (reference sequence). The CDR3 length is 12 residues. CDR3 in DNA: TGCAGTGCGGAAACTAGAGCGGATACGCAGTATTTT. Its translation is CSAETRADTQYF.